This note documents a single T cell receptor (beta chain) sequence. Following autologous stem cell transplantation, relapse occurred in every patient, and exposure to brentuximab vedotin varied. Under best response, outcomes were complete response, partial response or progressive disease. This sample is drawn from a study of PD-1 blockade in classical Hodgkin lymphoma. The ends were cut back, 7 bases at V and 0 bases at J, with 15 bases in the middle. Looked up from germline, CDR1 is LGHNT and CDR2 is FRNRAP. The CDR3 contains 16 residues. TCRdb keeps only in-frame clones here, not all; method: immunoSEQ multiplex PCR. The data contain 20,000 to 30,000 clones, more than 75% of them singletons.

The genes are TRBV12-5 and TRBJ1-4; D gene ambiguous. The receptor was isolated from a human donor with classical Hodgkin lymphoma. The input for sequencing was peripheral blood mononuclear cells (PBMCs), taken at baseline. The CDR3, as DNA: TGTGCTAGTGCCCCTGGGGTGGGTGCAACTAATGAAAAACTGTTTTTT. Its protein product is CASAPGVGATNEKLFF.